This record concerns one T cell receptor beta chain sequence. This CDR3 comprises 15 residues. In germline, CDR1 is SGHTA, CDR2 FQGNSA. V shed 2 bases and J 6 bases; nucleotides not matched to a gene: 8. TCRdb used MiXCR to reprocess the RT-PCR reads, holding one entry per CDR3 protein. The data contain hundreds of thousands of distinct CDR3 sequences, approximately 14% of them singletons. Sequencing was performed on memory CD4+ T cells from blood. V is TRBV7-2 and J is TRBJ2-3; TRBD2 agrees at 7 bases. The TCR sequence derives from a female donor in good health, serving as a healthy control. CDR3 DNA sequence: TGTGCCAGCAGCTTATGGGCGGGAGTCGGCGATACGCAGTATTTT. Amino acid sequence: CASSLWAGVGDTQYF.